The 10 T cell receptor beta chains below come from one sample, sequenced in a study of blood T cells in healthy people across ages. A second PCR, run for roughly 7 to 11 cycles, used a sample-barcoded 5' primer plus a J-beta primer mix. TCRdb called the 5' RACE reads again in MiXCR, with one record for every CDR3 protein. Altogether over 550,000 distinct CDR3 sequences are present, approximately 30% being singletons, with the ten largest covering around a sixth. Sequencing input: blood. All receptors come from an elderly woman in good health.

There are many counts of this clonotype. The chain has TRBV7-9 and TRBJ2-5; TRBD2 matches 7 bases. The CDR3 runs 17 residues. V gave up 6 bases and J gave up 3 bases; unmatched junction bases: 16. Germline values: CDR1 SEHNR, CDR2 FQNEAQ (reference sequence). The CDR3 coding sequence is TGTGCCAGCAGTTTGGGACTGACTCGCGGGGGAGAAGAGACCCAGTACTTC. Its protein product is CASSLGLTRGGEETQYF.

This clonotype has at least ten counts. The genes are TRBV6-5 and TRBJ2-5, with unresolved D. V lost 5 bases, J lost 5 bases, and 12 bases lay in between. This CDR3 contains 13 residues. Germline loops: CDR1 MNHEY, CDR2 SVGAGI. DNA for the CDR3: TGTGCCAGCAGTCCCTCCTTATCGGAGACCCAGTACTTC. Amino acid sequence: CASSPSLSETQYF.

The V gene is TRBV7-2, the J gene TRBJ1-4; 8 nucleotides align to TRBD1. The trim removed 5 bases at V and 5 bases at J, leaving 10 bases unmatched. This CDR3 spans 16 amino acids. In germline, CDR1 is SGHTA, CDR2 FQGNSA. The CDR3 spells CASSRRGRGDNEKLFF. CDR3 bases: TGTGCCAGCAGCCGCAGGGGGCGGGGGGACAATGAAAAACTGTTTTTT.

This clonotype showed up many times. The V gene is TRBV5-6, the J gene TRBJ2-5; D might be TRBD2 (7 bases). CDR1 is SGHDT and CDR2 is YYEEEE in the germline V gene. V was trimmed by 5 bases and J by 1 base, leaving 12 bases between them. This CDR3 contains 14 residues. DNA of the CDR3: TGTGCCAGCAGATTTAGGGGGGGCCAAGAGACCCAGTACTTC. It specifies CASRFRGGQETQYF. Filled out from reference TRBV5-6 and TRBJ2-5, the complete variable domain reads DAGVTQSPTHLIKTRGQQVTLRCSPKSGHDTVSWYQQALGQGPQFIFQYYEEEERQRGNFPDRFSGHQFPNYSSELNVNALLLGDSALYLCASRFRGGQETQYFGPGTRLLVL.

This clonotype was seen a few times. The chain employs TRBV5-6 and TRBJ1-2; tentative D call: TRBD1 (6 bases). V was clipped by 0 bases and J by 6 bases, with 12 bases between them. Germline loops: CDR1 SGHDT, CDR2 YYEEEE. The length of the CDR3 is 14 residues. The CDR3 protein is CASSLVGRGDGYTF. CDR3 DNA: TGTGCCAGCAGCTTGGTCGGCAGGGGAGATGGCTACACCTTC.

This clonotype was recorded many times. CDR3 DNA sequence: TGCAGTGCTTTCCCCTCCACTAGCGGGGGGGATCAAGAGACCCAGTACTTC. Its protein is CSAFPSTSGGDQETQYF. The rearrangement links TRBV20-1 to TRBJ2-5, with 13 nucleotides matching TRBD2. The CDR3 runs 17 residues. Germline CDR1 reads DFQATT; CDR2 reads SNEGSKA (reference sequence). Losses at the gene ends were 5 bases for V and 2 bases for J; bases not matched to a gene: 11.

This clonotype was observed at least ten times. The chain uses TRBV6-2 or TRBV6-3 and TRBJ1-5; TRBD1 might be the D (6 bases). Deletions cut 6 bases from V and 6 bases from J, with 15 bases between. Germline CDR1 and CDR2: MNHEY and SVGEGT. This CDR3 region has 14 residues. In DNA, the CDR3 is TGTGCCAGCAGCCCCCGAGGGGGGATTCAGCCCCAGCATTTT. It encodes CASSPRGGIQPQHF.

The sample holds a few counts of this clonotype. A much larger clone differs by one base, so this may be a read error. The chain carries TRBV20-1 and TRBJ2-1; a weak D match, TRBD1 (6 bases). The J call is in doubt because the DNA end fits TRBJ2-7 better. The CDR3 consists of 14 residues. The germline CDR1 and CDR2 sequences are DFQATT and SNEGSKA (reference sequence). In nucleotides, the CDR3 is TGCAGTGCTAGAGAGGGACATATCTACAATGAGCAGTACTTC. This translates into CSAREGHIYNEQYF.

With regard to this clonotype: Just one base apart from a much larger clone, this may be a read error. The rearrangement joins TRBV2 to TRBJ2-3; 10 bases map to TRBD2. This CDR3 spans 16 amino acids. CDR1 SNHLY and CDR2 FYNNEI come from the germline V gene. The CDR3 DNA follows: TGTGCCAGCAGTGGAAGGACTAGCGGAGCCACAGGTACGCAGTATTTT. Encoded protein: CASSGRTSGATGTQYF. Together with reference TRBV2 and TRBJ2-3, the CDR3 gives the full variable domain: EPEVTQTPSHQVTQMGQEVILRCVPISNHLYFYWYRQILGQKVEFLVSFYNNEISEKSEIFDDQFSVERPDGSNFTLKIRSTKLEDSAMYFCASSGRTSGATGTQYFGPGTRLTVL.

This clonotype was seen only a few times. The V call is TRBV9, the J call TRBJ1-1; TRBD1 might be the D (6 bases). The germline V gene encodes CDR1 SGDLS and CDR2 YYNGEE. Trimming removed 2 bases at V and 7 bases at J, with 15 bases between. The CDR3 consists of 14 residues. Written as DNA, the CDR3 is TGTGCCAGCAGCGTTAGCTGGGGGCGCGGTGAAGCTTTCTTT. It encodes CASSVSWGRGEAFF.